These 14 T cell receptor beta chains were all obtained from the same sample, sequenced in a study of post-analysis software for immune sequencing data. Whole-study findings and limits: Roughly 5 TRBV segments, including TRBV5-6, TRBV5-1 and TRBV20-1, were more frequent in patients than controls.

Prepared TCR beta cDNA libraries contained unique molecular identifiers. TCRdb fed the PCR reads into MiXCR, producing one record per CDR3 protein. This table holds approximately 400,000 distinct CDR3 sequences, roughly 38% found once. No antigen has been identified for these receptors. The sample taken for sequencing was blood. These TCRs come from a girl aged 5-17 years with multiple sclerosis.

The V gene is TRBV2, the J gene TRBJ2-1, with TRBD2 matching over 7 bases. The CDR3 spans 15 residues. The V gene end was trimmed by 4 bases and the J gene end by 4 bases; junction bases not matched to a gene: 7. CDR1 SNHLY and CDR2 FYNNEI come from the germline V gene. The CDR3 sequence: CASSGRDYIYNEQFF. The CDR3 region has the DNA TGTGCCAGCAGTGGCCGGGACTACATATACAATGAGCAGTTCTTC.

The V call is TRBV20-1, the J call TRBJ2-7; 7 bases are a match to TRBD2. The trim removed 5 bases at V and 0 bases at J, leaving 7 bases unmatched. The CDR3 runs to 14 residues. The germline gives CDR1 DFQATT, CDR2 SNEGSKA (reference sequence). The chain's CDR3 is CSAEQAGRSYEQYF. CDR3 bases: TGCAGTGCTGAACAAGCGGGACGCTCCTACGAGCAGTACTTC.

Regarding this clonotype: Mismatch with germline at one junction end may stem from a read error. This sequence joins TRBV7-9 and TRBJ1-1; 8 positions match TRBD1. Germline CDR1 SEHNR, CDR2 FQNEAQ (reference sequence). This CDR3 is built from 18 residues. The DNA for the CDR3 is TGTGCCAACAGCTTAGGGAGCATCAGGGGGCGGATGAACACTGAAGCTTTCTTT. This codes for CANSLGSIRGRMNTEAFF.

The sample holds a few counts of this clonotype. The V gene is TRBV6-2 or TRBV6-3, the J gene TRBJ1-2, with D possibly being TRBD1 (5 bases). Germline values: CDR1 MNHEY, CDR2 SVGEGT. This CDR3 comprises 14 residues. The V gene lost 7 bases and the J gene lost 0 bases, with 12 bases spanning the gap. CDR3 loop: CASTDRTTNYGYTF. The CDR3 DNA follows: TGTGCCAGCACCGACAGAACTACTAACTATGGCTACACCTTC.

Concerning this clonotype itself: A junction boundary mismatches the germline segment, possibly from a read error. The chain has TRBV7-3 and TRBJ2-3, with no clear D. CDR1 and CDR2 (germline): SGHTA, FQGTGA. The CDR3 runs 16 residues. The CDR3 protein is CVSSAMLATLGDTQYF. Written as DNA, the CDR3 is TGTGTCAGCAGCGCCATGTTGGCAACCCTGGGAGATACGCAGTATTTT.

This clonotype was observed a few times. The rearrangement links TRBV12-3 or TRBV12-4 to TRBJ1-5; tentative D call: TRBD1 (6 bases). The CDR3 runs to 13 residues. Trimming took off 5 bases at V and 6 bases at J, with 11 bases between the two ends. CDR3 residues: CASSQGYGQPQHF. The DNA for the CDR3 is TGTGCCAGCAGTCAGGGGTATGGTCAGCCCCAGCATTTT.

Many counts were recorded for this clonotype. The chain is built from TRBV7-2 and TRBJ1-2; D remains unclear. The CDR3 spans 12 residues. V was pared by 5 bases and J by 3 bases, with 7 bases between. Germline-derived CDR1 and CDR2 are SGHTA and FQGNSA. CDR3 nucleotide sequence: TGTGCCAGCAGCCCTCTTGACTATGGCTACACCTTC. Its protein is CASSPLDYGYTF.

The V gene is TRBV20-1, the J gene TRBJ1-1; D uncertain. Germline-derived CDR1 and CDR2 are DFQATT and SNEGSKA (reference sequence). With 2 bases removed from V and 7 bases from J, the gap between germline ends came to 8 bases. The CDR3 loop spans 11 amino acids. In DNA, the CDR3 is TGCAGTGCTAGAACGGTGGTTGAAGCTTTCTTT. It codes for CSARTVVEAFF.

This clonotype has just a few counts. V and J are TRBV7-8 and TRBJ2-1; D is uncertain. The length of the CDR3 is 13 residues. CDR1 is SGHVS, CDR2 FQNEAQ, per germline. The V end lost 0 bases, the J end lost 8 bases, and 8 bases lay between the germline ends. The CDR3 loop is CASSLASPDEQFF. CDR3 coding DNA: TGTGCCAGCAGCTTAGCGAGCCCCGATGAGCAGTTCTTC.

This rearrangement joins TRBV5-5 to TRBJ2-1, with 7 bases aligning to TRBD1. CDR3 length equals 15 residues. Germline lookup yields CDR1 SGHKS and CDR2 YYEKEE (reference sequence). J lost 5 bases, V lost 1 base, and 6 bases had no gene match. The DNA of the CDR3 is TGTGCCAGCAGCTTGCAGGACAGGCAACACAATGAGCAGTTCTTC. Translating it yields CASSLQDRQHNEQFF. Looking up the rest from reference TRBV5-5 and TRBJ2-1 gives the full variable domain: DAGVTQSPTHLIKTRGQQVTLRCSPISGHKSVSWYQQVLGQGPQFIFQYYEKEERGRGNFPDRFSARQFPNYSSELNVNALLLGDSALYLCASSLQDRQHNEQFFGPGTRLTVL.

V gene TRBV20-1 combines with J gene TRBJ1-1; maybe TRBD1 (6 bases). CDR3 length equals 13 residues. Between the trimmed V and J ends, which lost 5 bases and 1 base, there was a span of 11 bases. From germline, CDR1 is DFQATT and CDR2 SNEGSKA (reference sequence). The CDR3 nucleotides read TGCAGTGCTGCCAGGACAGCGAACACTGAAGCTTTCTTT. It encodes CSAARTANTEAFF.

This rearrangement joins TRBV20-1 to TRBJ2-7; D might be TRBD2 (5 bases). Trimming took 2 bases from V and 2 from J, leaving 10 bases between them. Per the germline V gene, CDR1 is DFQATT and CDR2 is SNEGSKA (reference sequence). The CDR3 consists of 13 residues. CDR3 residues: CSARPTSTYEQYF. The CDR3 nucleotides read TGCAGTGCTAGACCAACTAGTACCTACGAGCAGTACTTC.

The chain uses TRBV3-1 and TRBJ2-7, with D hard to call. Trimming shortened V by 0 bases and J by 6 bases, and 12 bases separated the two germline ends. The CDR3 is 14 residues long. Germline CDR1 and CDR2: LGHDT and YNNKEL (reference sequence). The CDR3, as DNA: TGTGCCAGCAGCCAAGATCAGGTTTACGGCGAGCAGTACTTC. The encoded protein is CASSQDQVYGEQYF.

The rearrangement uses TRBV7-9 and TRBJ2-6; no firm D call. Germline values: CDR1 SEHNR, CDR2 FQNEAQ (reference sequence). The V and J ends lost 1 base and 4 bases respectively, with 11 bases between them. There are 16 residues in the CDR3. CDR3 in DNA: TGTGCCAGCAGCTTAGTTGGGTCGGCCGGGGCCAACGTCCTGACTTTC. Its protein is CASSLVGSAGANVLTF.